This passage covers 7 T cell receptor beta chains from one sample sequenced in a study of shared clonotypes between healthy human individuals. Profiled with immunoSEQ multiplex PCR; TCRdb holds only in-frame clones, not every one. The table includes about half a million clones, approximately 81% detected once. Sequenced input: PBMCs. The receptors shown here come from a woman in her 40s in good health. Some clones in this sample may be carry-over from other donors' samples.

A word on this clone: Since a much larger clone is just one base distant, this may be a read error. Different DNA sequences within this sample yield the same CDR3. This chain uses TRBV19 with TRBJ2-1; no reliable D call. The CDR3 totals 15 residues. Germline assignment: CDR1 LNHDA and CDR2 SQIVND (reference sequence). The CDR3 here is CASSNGVGRMGEQFF. The CDR3 nucleotides read TGTGCCAGTAGTAATGGGGTCGGGCGAATGGGTGAGCAATTCTTC.

This clone has a single count. This chain connects TRBV28 to TRBJ1-1; TRBD1 might be the D (5 bases). The CDR3 is 14 residues long. Trimming took 8 bases from V and 0 from J, leaving 13 bases between them. Germline CDR1 is MDHEN and CDR2 is SYDVKM. The CDR3 bases are TGTGCCAGCCGACAGACCCAAATGAACACTGAAGCTTTCTTT. Its protein product is CASRQTQMNTEAFF.

This clone was counted once. V gene TRBV9 combines with J gene TRBJ1-1; D is perhaps TRBD1 (6 bases). Trimming took off 4 bases at V and 0 bases at J, with 19 bases between the two ends. The CDR3 spans 17 residues. The V gene's germline CDR1 is SGDLS and CDR2 YYNGEE. The CDR3 spells CASSLGGAPGMNTEAFF. CDR3 DNA sequence: TGTGCCAGCAGCCTAGGGGGTGCGCCCGGCATGAACACTGAAGCTTTCTTT.

The chain joins TRBV28 to TRBJ1-4, with D perhaps TRBD1 (5 bases). CDR1 is MDHEN, CDR2 SYDVKM, per germline. V was cut by 4 bases and J by 2 bases, with 8 bases left in between. The CDR3 has 14 amino acids. CDR3 sequence reads: CASSSGTTNEKLFF. CDR3 nucleotide sequence: TGTGCCAGCAGTTCTGGGACCACTAATGAAAAACTGTTTTTT.

The DNA of the CDR3 is TGTGCCAGCAGTTATCAAGGACAGGGCCAATATGGCTACACCTTC. This sequence encodes CASSYQGQGQYGYTF. The J gene is TRBJ1-2, the V gene TRBV6-5; 8 bases line up with TRBD1. J gave up 5 bases and V 3 bases, and 8 bases lay outside the gene matches. CDR1 and CDR2 (germline): MNHEY, SVGAGI. The CDR3 has 15 residues.

Regarding this clone: A read error likely explains this, since a far larger clone differs by one base. This likely comes from a read error, as the CDR3 has no conserved phenylalanine or tryptophan at its end. The rearrangement uses TRBV18 and TRBJ2-7; D could derive from TRBD1 or TRBD2 (5 bases each). The V end lost 0 bases, the J end lost 2 bases, and 5 bases lay between the germline ends. Germline lookup yields CDR1 KGHSH and CDR2 LQKENI. This CDR3 is 13 amino acids long. This CDR3 is CASSPPGAYEQYL. The CDR3 nucleotides are TGTGCCAGCTCACCACCGGGGGCCTACGAGCAGTACCTC.

A note on this clone: This is likely an artifact of a read error, given a far larger clone one base away. The same CDR3 also results from other DNA sequences found in this sample. The V gene is TRBV27, the J gene TRBJ1-4; 9 bases match TRBD1. The CDR3 spans 16 residues. V shed 5 bases, J shed 1 base, and the junction held 5 bases outside the gene matches. Germline CDR1 reads MNHEY; CDR2 reads SMNVEV (reference sequence). DNA for the CDR3: TGTGCCAGCAGTACTACAGGGGGCCTAACTAATGAAAAACTGTTTTTT. It codes for CASSTTGGLTNEKLFF.